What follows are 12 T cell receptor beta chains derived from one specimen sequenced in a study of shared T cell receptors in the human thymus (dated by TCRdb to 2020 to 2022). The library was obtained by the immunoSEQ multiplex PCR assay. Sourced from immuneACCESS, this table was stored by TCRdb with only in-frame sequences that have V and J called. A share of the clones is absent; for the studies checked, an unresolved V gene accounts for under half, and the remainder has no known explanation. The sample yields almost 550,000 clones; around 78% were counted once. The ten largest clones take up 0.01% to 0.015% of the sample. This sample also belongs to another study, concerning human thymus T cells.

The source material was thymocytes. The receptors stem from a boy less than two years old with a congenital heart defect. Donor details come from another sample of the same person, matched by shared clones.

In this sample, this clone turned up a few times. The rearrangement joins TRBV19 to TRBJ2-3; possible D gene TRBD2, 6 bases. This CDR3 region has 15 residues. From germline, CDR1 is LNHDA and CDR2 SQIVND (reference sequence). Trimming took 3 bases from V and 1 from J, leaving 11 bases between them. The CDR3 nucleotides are TGTGCCAGTAGTATCTGGTCGGGGGGCACAGATACGCAGTATTTT. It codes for CASSIWSGGTDTQYF.

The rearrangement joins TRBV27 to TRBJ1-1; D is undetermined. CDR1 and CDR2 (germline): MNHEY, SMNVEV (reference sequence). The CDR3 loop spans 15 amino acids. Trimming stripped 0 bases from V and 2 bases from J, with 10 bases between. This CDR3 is CASSLSRGHNTEAFF. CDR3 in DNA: TGTGCCAGCAGTTTATCCCGGGGTCATAACACTGAAGCTTTCTTT.

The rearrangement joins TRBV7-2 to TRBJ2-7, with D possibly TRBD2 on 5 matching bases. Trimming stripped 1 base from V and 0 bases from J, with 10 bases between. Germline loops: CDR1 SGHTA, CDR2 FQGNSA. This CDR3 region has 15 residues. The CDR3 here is CASSLDMGSSYEQYF. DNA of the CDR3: TGTGCCAGCAGCTTAGATATGGGGAGCTCCTACGAGCAGTACTTC. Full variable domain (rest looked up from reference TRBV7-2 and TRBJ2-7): GAGVSQSPSNKVTEKGKDVELRCDPISGHTALYWYRQSLGQGLEFLIYFQGNSAPDKSGLPSDRFSAERTGGSVSTLTIQRTQQEDSAVYLCASSLDMGSSYEQYFGPGTRLTVT.

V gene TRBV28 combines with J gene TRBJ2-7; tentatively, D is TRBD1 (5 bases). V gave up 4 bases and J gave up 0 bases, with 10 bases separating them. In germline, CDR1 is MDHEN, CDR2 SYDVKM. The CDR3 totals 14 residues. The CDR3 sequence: CASSYRGPSYEQYF. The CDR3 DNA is TGTGCCAGCAGTTATAGGGGCCCCTCCTACGAGCAGTACTTC.

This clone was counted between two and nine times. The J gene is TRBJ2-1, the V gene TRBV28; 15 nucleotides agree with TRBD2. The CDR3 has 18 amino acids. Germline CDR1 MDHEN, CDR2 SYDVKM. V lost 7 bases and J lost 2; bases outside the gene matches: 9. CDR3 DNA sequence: TGTGCCAGCACCCGAAGGACTAGCGGGAGGGAAACCTACAATGAGCAGTTCTTC. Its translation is CASTRRTSGRETYNEQFF.

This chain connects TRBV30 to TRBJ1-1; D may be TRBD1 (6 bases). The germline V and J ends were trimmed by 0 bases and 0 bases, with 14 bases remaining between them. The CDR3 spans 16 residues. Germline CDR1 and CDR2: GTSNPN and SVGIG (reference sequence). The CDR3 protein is CAWSVRAGDMNTEAFF. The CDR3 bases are TGTGCCTGGAGTGTAAGGGCAGGGGACATGAACACTGAAGCTTTCTTT.

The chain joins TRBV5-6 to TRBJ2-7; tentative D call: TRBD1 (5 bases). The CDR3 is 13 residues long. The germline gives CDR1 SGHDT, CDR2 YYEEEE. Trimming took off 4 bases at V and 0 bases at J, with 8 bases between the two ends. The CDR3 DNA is TGTGCCAGCAGCATCAGGGACTCCTACGAGCAGTACTTC. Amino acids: CASSIRDSYEQYF. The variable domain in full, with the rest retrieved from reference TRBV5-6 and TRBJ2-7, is DAGVTQSPTHLIKTRGQQVTLRCSPKSGHDTVSWYQQALGQGPQFIFQYYEEEERQRGNFPDRFSGHQFPNYSSELNVNALLLGDSALYLCASSIRDSYEQYFGPGTRLTVT.

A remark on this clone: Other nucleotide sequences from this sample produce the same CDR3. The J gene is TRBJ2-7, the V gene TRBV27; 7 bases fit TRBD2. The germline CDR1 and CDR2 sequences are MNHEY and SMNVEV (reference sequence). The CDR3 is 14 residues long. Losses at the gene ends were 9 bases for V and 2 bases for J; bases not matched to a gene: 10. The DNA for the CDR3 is TGTGCCAGTCGATCGGGGCGGGAGACCTACGAGCAGTACTTC. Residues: CASRSGRETYEQYF.

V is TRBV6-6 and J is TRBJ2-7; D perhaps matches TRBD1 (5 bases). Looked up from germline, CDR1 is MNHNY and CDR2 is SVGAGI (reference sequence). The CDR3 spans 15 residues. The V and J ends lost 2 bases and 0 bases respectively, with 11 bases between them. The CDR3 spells CASSYMQGSSYEQYF. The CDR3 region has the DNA TGTGCCAGCAGTTACATGCAGGGCAGCTCCTACGAGCAGTACTTC.

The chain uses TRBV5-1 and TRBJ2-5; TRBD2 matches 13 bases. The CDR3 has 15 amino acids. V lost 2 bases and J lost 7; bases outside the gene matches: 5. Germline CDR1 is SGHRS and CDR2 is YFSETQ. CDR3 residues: CASSLLAGGPVTQYF. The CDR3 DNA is TGCGCCAGCAGCTTACTAGCGGGAGGGCCAGTGACCCAGTACTTC.

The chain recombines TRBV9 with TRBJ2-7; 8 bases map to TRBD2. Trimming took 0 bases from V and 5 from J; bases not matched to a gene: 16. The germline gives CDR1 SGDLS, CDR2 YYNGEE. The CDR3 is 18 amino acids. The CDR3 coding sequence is TGTGCCAGCAGCGTAGGGCCTAGCGGGCGGGGAGGGTCCCACGAGCAGTACTTC. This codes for CASSVGPSGRGGSHEQYF. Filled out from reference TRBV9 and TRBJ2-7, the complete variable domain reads DSGVTQTPKHLITATGQRVTLRCSPRSGDLSVYWYQQSLDQGLQFLIQYYNGEERAKGNILERFSAQQFPDLHSELNLSSLELGDSALYFCASSVGPSGRGGSHEQYFGPGTRLTVT.

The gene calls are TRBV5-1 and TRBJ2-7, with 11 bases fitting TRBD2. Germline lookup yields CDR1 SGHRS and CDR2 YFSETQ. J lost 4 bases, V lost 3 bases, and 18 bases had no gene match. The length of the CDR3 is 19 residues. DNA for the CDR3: TGCGCCAGCAGCTCCCAACTAGCGGGAGTTCTGGAGGAACGTTACGAGCAGTACTTC. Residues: CASSSQLAGVLEERYEQYF. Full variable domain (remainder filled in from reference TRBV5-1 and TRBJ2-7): KAGVTQTPRYLIKTRGQQVTLSCSPISGHRSVSWYQQTPGQGLQFLFEYFSETQRNKGNFPGRFSGRQFSNSRSEMNVSTLELGDSALYLCASSSQLAGVLEERYEQYFGPGTRLTVT.